This entry concerns a single TCR beta chain. V was pared by 8 bases and J by 6 bases, with 14 bases between. Germline lookup yields CDR1 MNHEY and CDR2 SMNVEV (reference sequence). This CDR3 is 12 amino acids long. Roughly 0.5 to 1 ug RNA was reverse transcribed with random hexamers. MiXCR, applied by TCRdb to the immunoSEQ multiplex PCR reads, yields one record per CDR3 protein. The repertoire holds fewer than 350,000 distinct CDR3 sequences, with 75% to 90% as singletons. The sample comes from a study of CD8 T cells in Susac syndrome. This chain uses TRBV27 with TRBJ2-7; TRBD1 is a possible D gene (6 bases). Sequencing was carried out using CD8+ T cells from PBMCs. This TCR derives from a human donor with multiple sclerosis. CDR3 coding DNA: TGTGCCAGCCGCTCCGACAGGTCCGAGCAGTACTTC. It is translated as CASRSDRSEQYF.